This T cell receptor (beta chain) was recorded in a study of metastatic and nonmetastatic thyroid tumors. CDR1 MNHEY and CDR2 SVGEGT come from the germline V gene. CDR3 length equals 18 residues. Regarding this clone: Sequence at one end of the junction differs from germline and may be a read error.

Every patient was untreated before thyroid surgery. MiXCR was used by TCRdb to re-call the PCR reads. The table includes about 32,000 clones, approximately 8% detected once. The rearrangement joins TRBV6-2 or TRBV6-3 to TRBJ2-2; D is perhaps TRBD1 (6 bases). Material: blood. This TCR was sampled from a female donor with papillary thyroid cancer or a benign thyroid nodule (not recorded which). Some clones in this sample may be carry-over from other donors' samples. CDR3 sequence reads: CASSYVGTTVSNTGELFF. The DNA of the CDR3 is TGTGCCAGCAGTTATGTCGGGACAACCGTTTCAAACACCGGGGAGCTGTTCTTT.